These T cell receptor beta chains were read from a single sample in a study of blood T cells in healthy people across ages. TCRdb itself ran the 5' RACE reads through MiXCR, one entry per CDR3 protein. The profile covers around 1,100,000 distinct CDR3 sequences, with 30% to 40% appearing a single time and over 10% taken by the ten largest. Specimen: blood. The source of these receptors is a man between 18 and 35 years old in good health. Each CDR3 is given with its conserved first and last residue. D genes are given only for firm matches. Rows may omit the clone size; those that give it use once, few, many or a size class.

v_call,j_call,d_call,clone_size,cdr3_nt,cdr3_aa
TRBV10-3,TRBJ2-5,-,-,TGTGCCATCAGTGAACCCCAATTGACCCAGTACTTC,CAISEPQLTQYF
TRBV6-5,TRBJ1-2,TRBD1,-,TGTGCCAGCACGACAGGGGTGAGGAATGGCTACACCTTC,CASTTGVRNGYTF
TRBV20-1,TRBJ1-4,-,-,TGCAGTGCTAGACCTACCTCCAGGGGAAGTTACGCTAATGAAAAACTGTTTTTT,CSARPTSRGSYANEKLFF
TRBV20-1,TRBJ1-5,-,few,TGCAGTGCTAAGAGGGGGGATCAGCCCCAGCATTTT,CSAKRGDQPQHF
TRBV29-1,TRBJ1-1,-,-,TGCAGCGCCCACACGGGGGTGAACACTGAAGCTTTCTTT,CSAHTGVNTEAFF
TRBV20-1,TRBJ1-4,-,few,TGCAGTGTTAGAGATGCCGTATCGTGGGAAAAACTGTTTTTT,CSVRDAVSWEKLFF
TRBV2,TRBJ2-2,TRBD1,-,TGTGCCAGCAGTCGGACAGGACCCGGGAACACCGGGGAGCTGTTTTTT,CASSRTGPGNTGELFF
TRBV12-3/TRBV12-4,TRBJ1-6,-,-,TGTGCCAGCAGTTTATGGGGTCCGAATTCACCCCTCCACTTT,CASSLWGPNSPLHF
TRBV6-1,TRBJ1-5,TRBD1,-,TGTGCCAGCCTAGACAGGGTGGATCAGCCCCAGCATTTT,CASLDRVDQPQHF
TRBV7-2,TRBJ1-1,TRBD1,-,TGTGCCAGCAGCCCGATGGGACAGCCCGGGGACACTGAAGCTTTCTTT,CASSPMGQPGDTEAFF
TRBV6-5,TRBJ2-1,TRBD2,-,TGTGCCAGCAGTTACTCTGCGGGGGGGCCGGAGAATGAGCAGTTCTTC,CASSYSAGGPENEQFF
TRBV29-1,TRBJ2-5,-,few,TGCAGCGGGGACCAGGGGAAGGAGACCCAGTACTTC,CSGDQGKETQYF
TRBV29-1,TRBJ2-1,TRBD1,many,TGCAGCGTGGGACAGGTCAACAATGAGCAGTTCTTC,CSVGQVNNEQFF
TRBV7-2,TRBJ1-4,-,-,TGTGCCAGCAGAAAGTCAGGATACTATGAAAAACTGTTTTTT,CASRKSGYYEKLFF
TRBV27,TRBJ2-1,-,-,TGTGCCAGCAGTTTATTTTCGGCGATTAATGAGCAGTTCTTC,CASSLFSAINEQFF
TRBV20-1,TRBJ2-7,-,-,TGCAGTGCCCTCGTCCCAGGGCTTTCCTACGAGCAGTACTTC,CSALVPGLSYEQYF
TRBV5-1,TRBJ2-2,-,-,TGCGCCAGCAGCTCTAGTCCCACCGGGGAGCTGTTTTTT,CASSSSPTGELFF
TRBV20-1,TRBJ1-2,-,few,TGCAGTGCGTTCCGACAGGAGATTTCGACCAACCACTATGGCTACACCTTC,CSAFRQEISTNHYGYTF
TRBV29-1,TRBJ2-7,TRBD2,-,TGCAGCGCTATGACTAGCGGGGGCGCCTCCTACAATGAGCAGTACTTC,CSAMTSGGASYNEQYF
TRBV29-1,TRBJ1-2,-,-,TGCAGCGCTTTCTCTCGGGAGGGAACCTTCGGCTACACCTTC,CSAFSREGTFGYTF
TRBV5-1,TRBJ1-1,-,few,TGCGCCAGCAGCTTGCCCCTAGGACCCATGAACACTGAAGCTTTCTTT,CASSLPLGPMNTEAFF
TRBV5-1,TRBJ2-3,TRBD2,-,TGCGCCCGACGGACTAGCGGGGTCACAGATACGCAGTATTTT,CARRTSGVTDTQYF
TRBV2,TRBJ2-3,-,many,TGTGCCAGCATCCGACCTGCGGGTACAACAGATACGCAGTATTTT,CASIRPAGTTDTQYF